Below are 22 T cell receptor beta chains sequenced from a single sample in a study of blood T cell repertoires in COVID-19. Profiled with immunoSEQ multiplex PCR; TCRdb holds only in-frame clones, not every one. The top ten clones hold over 10% of a sample with 150,000 to 200,000 clones, roughly 83% of them seen once. The sequenced material came from PBMCs or T cells enriched from blood (not recorded which). The receptors come from a woman in her sixties who had recovered from COVID-19.

This clone has only a few counts. Here the CDR3 DNA reads TGCGCCAGCAGCTTGGACCCGGGACAGGGGGCAGATGGCTACACCTTC. Amino acids: CASSLDPGQGADGYTF. J is TRBJ1-2 and V is TRBV5-1; TRBD1 agrees at 12 bases. V shed 0 bases, J shed 6 bases, and the junction held 6 bases outside the gene matches. The CDR3 extends over 16 amino acids. The germline gives CDR1 SGHRS, CDR2 YFSETQ.

DNA of the CDR3: TGCGCCAGCAGCCAAGAAGGAAGGACAGTTCGGTCCTACGAGCAGTACTTC. Its protein is CASSQEGRTVRSYEQYF. J is TRBJ2-7 and V is TRBV4-1; tentative D call: TRBD1 (6 bases). This CDR3 is built from 17 residues. V lost 0 bases and J 1 base, leaving 16 bases between the germline ends. The germline gives CDR1 MGHRA, CDR2 YSYEKL.

The genes are TRBV19 and TRBJ2-5; possible D gene TRBD2, 6 bases. V lost 8 bases and J 5 bases, leaving 15 bases between the germline ends. The germline gives CDR1 LNHDA, CDR2 SQIVND (reference sequence). The CDR3 consists of 13 residues. CDR3 in amino acids: CASRARGVETQYF. Written as DNA, the CDR3 is TGTGCCAGTCGTGCGCGGGGTGTGGAGACCCAGTACTTC.

This clone was seen a single time. The chain carries TRBV5-1 and TRBJ2-7; 8 nucleotides line up with TRBD1. There are 13 residues in the CDR3. The J segment lost 6 bases and the V segment lost 3 bases, leaving 5 bases of the junction unmatched. Germline V gives CDR1 SGHRS, CDR2 YFSETQ. CDR3 bases: TGCGCCAGCAGCTGGGGGACAGGAGGCGAGCAGTACTTC. It is translated as CASSWGTGGEQYF.

This clone is a singleton in its sample. The V call is TRBV28, the J call TRBJ2-5, with TRBD1 as a possible D gene (7 bases). V lost 6 bases and J lost 5, with 13 bases in between. In germline, CDR1 is MDHEN, CDR2 SYDVKM. The length of the CDR3 is 13 residues. CDR3: CASRPQGRETQYF. The CDR3 coding sequence is TGTGCCAGCAGACCACAGGGGAGGGAGACCCAGTACTTC.

The chain couples TRBV5-1 to TRBJ1-2; 7 bases are a match to TRBD1. Trimming at V came to 2 bases and at J to 2 bases, leaving 3 bases not matched to a gene. This CDR3 is built from 14 residues. CDR1 is SGHRS and CDR2 is YFSETQ in the germline V gene. The CDR3: CASSFDRANYGYTF. The CDR3 DNA follows: TGCGCCAGCAGCTTCGACAGGGCCAACTATGGCTACACCTTC.

The J gene is TRBJ1-5, the V gene TRBV19, with 8 bases lining up with TRBD1. Germline CDR1 and CDR2: LNHDA and SQIVND (reference sequence). Trimming took 6 bases from V and 3 from J; bases not matched to a gene: 7. CDR3 length: 15 amino acids. CDR3 coding DNA: TGTGCCAGTAGGTTAGGACAGGGCTACAATCAGCCCCAGCATTTT. Its protein product is CASRLGQGYNQPQHF.

The chain couples TRBV5-1 to TRBJ2-7; TRBD1 matches 9 bases. The CDR3 is 15 residues long. Trimming took 7 bases from V and 4 from J; bases not matched to a gene: 12. Germline-derived CDR1 and CDR2 are SGHRS and YFSETQ. CDR3 loop: CASSLASGQGYEQYF. DNA for the CDR3: TGCGCCAGCTCTCTGGCAAGCGGACAGGGGTACGAGCAGTACTTC. The full variable domain, rest sourced from reference TRBV5-1 and TRBJ2-7, is KAGVTQTPRYLIKTRGQQVTLSCSPISGHRSVSWYQQTPGQGLQFLFEYFSETQRNKGNFPGRFSGRQFSNSRSEMNVSTLELGDSALYLCASSLASGQGYEQYFGPGTRLTVT.

The rearrangement uses TRBV3-1 (or the pseudogene TRBV3-2) and TRBJ2-3, with no clear D. This CDR3 contains 12 residues. V lost 4 bases, J lost 4 bases, and 6 bases lay in between. The germline V gene has CDR1 LGHDT and CDR2 YNNKEL (reference sequence). In DNA, the CDR3 is TGTGCCAGCAGCCCTACTGCAGATACGCAGTATTTT. Translated, it gives CASSPTADTQYF.

The V gene is TRBV6-2 or TRBV6-3, the J gene TRBJ1-2; D perhaps matches TRBD1 (6 bases). Germline values: CDR1 MNHEY, CDR2 SVGEGT. Trimming stripped 5 bases from V and 7 bases from J, with 17 bases between. The CDR3 covers 14 residues. The CDR3 sequence is CASSLATGSSGYTF. CDR3 bases: TGTGCCAGCAGTCTCGCGACAGGTTCGTCTGGCTACACCTTC.

This clone is a singleton in its sample. This chain connects TRBV3-1 (or the pseudogene TRBV3-2) to TRBJ1-4; D remains ambiguous. CDR1 and CDR2 (germline): LGHDT, YNNKEL (reference sequence). The CDR3 has 13 residues. The V end lost 6 bases, the J end lost 6 bases, and 11 bases lay between the germline ends. CDR3 sequence reads: CASSNTRDEKLFF. DNA of the CDR3: TGTGCCAGCAGTAACACCCGGGATGAAAAACTGTTTTTT.

CDR3 DNA sequence: TGTGCCAGCAGCGTAGAGGTCGGGACCGGGGGTGGCTACACCTTC. This translates into CASSVEVGTGGGYTF. J is TRBJ1-2 and V is TRBV9; D is possibly TRBD1 (5 bases). The CDR3 extends over 15 amino acids. The germline V gene encodes CDR1 SGDLS and CDR2 YYNGEE. Trimming shortened V by 0 bases and J by 7 bases, and 16 bases separated the two germline ends.

This sequence joins TRBV5-1 and TRBJ2-3; 8 bases fit TRBD1. This CDR3 is 16 amino acids long. In germline, CDR1 is SGHRS, CDR2 YFSETQ. Unmatched junction bases numbered 6, after V lost 3 bases and J lost 0 bases. The CDR3 region has the DNA TGCGCCAGCAGCTCGACAGGGGATACTAGCACAGATACGCAGTATTTT. It encodes CASSSTGDTSTDTQYF.

The V call is TRBV6-5, the J call TRBJ2-7; weak D call: TRBD1 (5 bases). V lost 8 bases, J lost 6 bases, and 17 bases lay in between. This CDR3 is 13 amino acids long. Per the germline V gene, CDR1 is MNHEY and CDR2 is SVGAGI. CDR3 bases: TGTGCCAGCCTAGGGGATGTATATAGCGAGCAGTACTTC. Protein: CASLGDVYSEQYF.

In DNA, the CDR3 is TGCAGCGTCACGACTTCCGGGACAGCTAAAAACATTCAGTACTTC. Translation gives CSVTTSGTAKNIQYF. This rearrangement joins TRBV29-1 to TRBJ2-4; 7 nucleotides agree with TRBD1. The CDR3 has 15 amino acids. Germline CDR1 and CDR2: SQVTM and ANQGSEA. The junction had 12 bases not matched to a gene; V was cut back by 6 bases and J by 4 bases.

The sample holds a few counts of this clone. The chain employs TRBV6-5 and TRBJ1-1; D is unresolved. Trimming cost V 6 bases and J 1 base, with 12 bases left between them. The CDR3 is 14 amino acids. Germline assignment: CDR1 MNHEY and CDR2 SVGAGI. CDR3 coding DNA: TGTGCCAGCAGACGCTTGCGGTCGAACACTGAAGCTTTCTTT. Translating gives CASRRLRSNTEAFF.

A word on this clone: The same CDR3 also results from other DNA sequences found in this sample. The J gene is TRBJ2-7, the V gene TRBV28; D remains ambiguous. Germline V CDR1 and CDR2: MDHEN, SYDVKM. V was shortened by 4 bases and J by 2 bases, with 3 bases between the two germline ends. The CDR3 extends over 11 amino acids. CDR3 region: CASSSAYEQYF. The CDR3 DNA reads as TGTGCCAGCAGTTCTGCCTACGAGCAGTACTTC. The full variable domain, completed using reference TRBV28 and TRBJ2-7, is DVKVTQSSRYLVKRTGEKVFLECVQDMDHENMFWYRQDPGLGLRLIYFSYDVKMKEKGDIPEGYSVSREKKERFSLILESASTNQTSMYLCASSSAYEQYFGPGTRLTVT.

This sequence joins TRBV7-8 and TRBJ1-6; 7 bases map to TRBD1. Germline V CDR1 and CDR2: SGHVS, FQNEAQ. The CDR3 runs 13 residues. Losses at the gene ends were 3 bases for V and 17 bases for J; bases not matched to a gene: 10. The CDR3 nucleotides are TGTGCCAGCAGCTTCGACAGGGAGGCTGGGATCCACTTT. This encodes CASSFDREAGIHF.

The V call is TRBV11-2, the J call TRBJ2-7; 7 bases fit TRBD1. This CDR3 has 16 amino acids. CDR1 SGHAT and CDR2 FQNNGV come from the germline V gene. The V gene end was trimmed by 5 bases and the J gene end by 3 bases; junction bases not matched to a gene: 13. CDR3 protein: CASSTNRQGRRYEQYF. DNA of the CDR3: TGTGCCAGCAGCACAAACCGACAGGGCCGCCGCTACGAGCAGTACTTC.

CDR3 DNA sequence: TGTGCCAGCAGTTTATTCAGCGAGCAGTACTTC. Amino acids: CASSLFSEQYF. This chain connects TRBV28 to TRBJ2-7, with no clear D. The CDR3 length is 11 residues. The V and J ends lost 1 base and 6 bases respectively, with 4 bases between them. CDR1 and CDR2 from the germline V gene are MDHEN and SYDVKM.

This clone was counted a single time. The chain recombines TRBV5-6 with TRBJ2-3; 9 bases are a match to TRBD1. Germline assignment: CDR1 SGHDT and CDR2 YYEEEE. V shed 4 bases, J shed 0 bases, and the junction held 6 bases outside the gene matches. CDR3 size: 16 residues. In nucleotides, the CDR3 is TGTGCCAGCAGCCTTTCACAGGGGGCGAGCACAGATACGCAGTATTTT. Amino acids: CASSLSQGASTDTQYF.

This chain links TRBV30 with TRBJ1-1; D remains unclear. Looked up from germline, CDR1 is GTSNPN and CDR2 is SVGIG (reference sequence). Trimming shortened V by 5 bases and J by 2 bases, and 18 bases separated the two germline ends. The CDR3 is 15 residues long. CDR3 amino acids: CAWRSYLAGNTEAFF. The DNA of the CDR3 is TGTGCCTGGCGTTCGTATCTGGCGGGTAACACTGAAGCTTTCTTT. The full variable domain, with the rest looked up from reference TRBV30 and TRBJ1-1, is SQTIHQWPATLVQPVGSPLSLECTVEGTSNPNLYWYRQAAGRGLQLLFYSVGIGQISSEVPQNLSASRPQDRQFILSSKKLLLSDSGFYLCAWRSYLAGNTEAFFGQGTRLTVV.